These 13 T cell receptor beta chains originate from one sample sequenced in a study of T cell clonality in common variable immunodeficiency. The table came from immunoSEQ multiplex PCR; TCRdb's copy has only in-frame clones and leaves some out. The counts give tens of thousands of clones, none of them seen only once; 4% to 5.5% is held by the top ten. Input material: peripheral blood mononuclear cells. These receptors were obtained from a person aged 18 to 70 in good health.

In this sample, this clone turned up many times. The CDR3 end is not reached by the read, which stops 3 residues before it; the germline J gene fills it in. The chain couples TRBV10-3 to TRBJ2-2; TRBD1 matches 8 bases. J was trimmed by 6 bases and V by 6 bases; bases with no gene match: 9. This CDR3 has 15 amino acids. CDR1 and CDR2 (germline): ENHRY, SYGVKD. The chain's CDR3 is CAISGGQGASGELFF. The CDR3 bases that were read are TGTGCCATCAGCGGAGGGCAGGGGGCGTCCGGGGAG.

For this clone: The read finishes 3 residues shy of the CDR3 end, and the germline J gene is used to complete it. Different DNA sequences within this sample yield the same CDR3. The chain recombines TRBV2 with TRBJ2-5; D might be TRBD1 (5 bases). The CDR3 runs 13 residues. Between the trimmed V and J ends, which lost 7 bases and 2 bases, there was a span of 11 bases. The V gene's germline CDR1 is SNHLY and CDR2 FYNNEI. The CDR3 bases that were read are TGTGCCAGCATGCAGACAGTGCAAGAGACC. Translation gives CASMQTVQET. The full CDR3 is CASMQTVQETQYF.

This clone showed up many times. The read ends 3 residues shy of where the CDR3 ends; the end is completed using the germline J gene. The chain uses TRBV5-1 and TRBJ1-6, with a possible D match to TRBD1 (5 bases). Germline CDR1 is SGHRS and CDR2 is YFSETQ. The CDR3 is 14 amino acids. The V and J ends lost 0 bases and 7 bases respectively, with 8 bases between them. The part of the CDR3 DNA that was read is TGCGCCAGCAGCTTGGGAGGGGCGAATTCACCC. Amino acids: CASSLGGANSP. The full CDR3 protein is CASSLGGANSPLHF. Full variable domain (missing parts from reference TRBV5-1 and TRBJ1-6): KAGVTQTPRYLIKTRGQQVTLSCSPISGHRSVSWYQQTPGQGLQFLFEYFSETQRNKGNFPGRFSGRQFSNSRSEMNVSTLELGDSALYLCASSLGGANSPLHFGNGTRLTVT.

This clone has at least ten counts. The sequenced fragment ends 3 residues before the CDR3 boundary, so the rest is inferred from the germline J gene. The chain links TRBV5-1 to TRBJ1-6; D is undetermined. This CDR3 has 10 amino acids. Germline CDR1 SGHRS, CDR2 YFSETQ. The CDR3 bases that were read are TGCGCCAGCGTTTGGGCGCCC. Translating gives CASVWAP. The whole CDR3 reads CASVWAPLHF.

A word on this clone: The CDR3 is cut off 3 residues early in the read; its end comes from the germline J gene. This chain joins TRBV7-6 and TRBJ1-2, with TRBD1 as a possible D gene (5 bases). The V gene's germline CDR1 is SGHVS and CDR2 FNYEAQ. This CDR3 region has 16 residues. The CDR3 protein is CASSLGTSISTDTYTF. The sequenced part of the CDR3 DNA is TGTGCCAGCAGCTTAGGGACAAGTATTAGCACAGATACC.

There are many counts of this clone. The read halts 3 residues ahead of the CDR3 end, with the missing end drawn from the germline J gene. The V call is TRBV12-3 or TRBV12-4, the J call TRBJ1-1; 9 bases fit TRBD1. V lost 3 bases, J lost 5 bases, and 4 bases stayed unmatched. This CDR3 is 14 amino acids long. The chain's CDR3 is CASSFYGTGTEAFF. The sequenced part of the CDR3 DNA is TGTGCCAGCAGTTTCTATGGGACAGGGACTGAA.

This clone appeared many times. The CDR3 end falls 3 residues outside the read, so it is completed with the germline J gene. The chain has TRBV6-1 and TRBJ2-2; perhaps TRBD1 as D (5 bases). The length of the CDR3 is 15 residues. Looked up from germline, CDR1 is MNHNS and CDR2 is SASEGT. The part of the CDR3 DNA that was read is TGTGCCAGCAGTGAAGTGAGCTCTGGGGCCAACGTG. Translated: CASSEVSSGANV. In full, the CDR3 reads CASSEVSSGANVLFF.

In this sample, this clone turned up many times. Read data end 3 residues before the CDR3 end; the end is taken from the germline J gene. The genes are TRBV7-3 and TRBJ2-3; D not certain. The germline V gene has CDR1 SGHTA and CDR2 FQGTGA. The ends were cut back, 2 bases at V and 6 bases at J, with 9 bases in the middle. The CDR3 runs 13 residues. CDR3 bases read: TGTGCCAGCAGCTTAGGCGACTCGGATACG. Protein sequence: CASSLGDSDT. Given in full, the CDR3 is CASSLGDSDTQYF.

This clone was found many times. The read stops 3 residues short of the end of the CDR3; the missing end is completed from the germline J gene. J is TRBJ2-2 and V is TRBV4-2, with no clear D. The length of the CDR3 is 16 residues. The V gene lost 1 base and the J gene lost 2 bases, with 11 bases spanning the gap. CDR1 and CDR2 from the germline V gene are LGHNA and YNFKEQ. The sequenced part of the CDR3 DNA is TGTGCCAGCAGCCAAGGGTCACTACTCAACACCGGGGAG. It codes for CASSQGSLLNTGE. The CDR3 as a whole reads CASSQGSLLNTGELFF.

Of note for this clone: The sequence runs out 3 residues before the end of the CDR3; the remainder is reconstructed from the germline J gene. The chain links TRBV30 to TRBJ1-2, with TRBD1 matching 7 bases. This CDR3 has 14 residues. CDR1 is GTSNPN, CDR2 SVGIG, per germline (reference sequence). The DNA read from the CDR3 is TGTGCCTGGAGTGTCCGGGGACAGTCCTACGAC. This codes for CAWSVRGQSYD. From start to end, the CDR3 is CAWSVRGQSYDYTF.

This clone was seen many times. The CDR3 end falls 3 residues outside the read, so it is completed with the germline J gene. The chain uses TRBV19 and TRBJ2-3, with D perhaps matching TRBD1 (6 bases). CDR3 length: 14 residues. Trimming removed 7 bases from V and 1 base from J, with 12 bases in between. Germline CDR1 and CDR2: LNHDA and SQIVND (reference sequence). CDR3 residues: CASTDRKGTDTQYF. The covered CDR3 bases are TGTGCCAGTACGGACAGAAAAGGCACAGATACG.

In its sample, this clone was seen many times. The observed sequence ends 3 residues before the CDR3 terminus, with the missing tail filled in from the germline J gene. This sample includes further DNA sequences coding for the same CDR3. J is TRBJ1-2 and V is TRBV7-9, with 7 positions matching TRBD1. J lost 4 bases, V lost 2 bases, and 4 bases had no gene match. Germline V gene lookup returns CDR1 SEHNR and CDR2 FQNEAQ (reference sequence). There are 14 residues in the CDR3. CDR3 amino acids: CASSLSYRGYGYTF. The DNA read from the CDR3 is TGTGCCAGCAGCTTAAGTTACAGGGGCTATGGC.

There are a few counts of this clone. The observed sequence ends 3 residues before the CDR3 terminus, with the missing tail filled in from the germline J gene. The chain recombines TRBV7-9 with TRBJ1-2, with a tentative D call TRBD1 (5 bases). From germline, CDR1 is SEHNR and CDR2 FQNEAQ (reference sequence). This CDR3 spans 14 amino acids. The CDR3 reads CASSFSGGSYDYTF. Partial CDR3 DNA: TGTGCCAGCAGCTTCTCCGGGGGTAGCTACGAC.